This paragraph covers one T cell receptor beta chain sequence. This sample is drawn from a study of blood T cell repertoires in COVID-19. Original processing methods: Amplification of reference gene primers was used by the study to estimate nucleated cell counts. Sequencing was performed with immunoSEQ multiplex PCR; in TCRdb, only in-frame clones are kept and a portion is missing. The D gene and trimming were derived from the DNA, and the V and J assignments and clone size from that table. Of approximately 170,000 clones listed, 80% to 90% are singletons. The germline V gene encodes CDR1 ENHRY and CDR2 SYGVKD. V was cut by 7 bases and J by 8 bases, with 12 bases left in between. The CDR3 spans 13 residues.

The TCR comes from a woman in her forties or fifties who had recovered from COVID-19. The sequencing input was PBMCs or T cells enriched from blood (not recorded which). The rearrangement links TRBV10-3 to TRBJ1-6; the D gene is possibly TRBD1 (5 bases). The CDR3 reads CAITSREDSPLHF. The CDR3 nucleotides are TGTGCCATCACAAGCAGGGAGGATTCACCCCTCCACTTT.